This T cell receptor (beta chain) originates from a study of blood T cell repertoires in COVID-19. At the level of the study: T cells, B-cell-depleted T cells, or PBMCs supplied cDNA or gDNA.

Study processing details: Nucleated cell counts were estimated from reference gene primer amplification. TCRdb's copy holds only in-frame clones and misses some; the assay was immunoSEQ multiplex PCR. That table furnishes V, J and clone size, whereas the DNA furnished D and trimming. The data contain about 200,000 clones, approximately 78% of them singletons. J lost 13 bases, V lost 0 bases, and 8 bases had no gene match. The CDR3 is 13 residues long. The V gene's germline CDR1 is GTSNPN and CDR2 SVGIG (reference sequence). The source is a woman of 80 years or more with active or convalescent COVID-19. Sample: peripheral blood. The gene calls are TRBV30 and TRBJ2-3; TRBD1 matches 9 bases. The CDR3 DNA sequence: TGTGCCTGGAGTGTACAAGGGACAGGGCAAGAGTATTTT. Translating gives CAWSVQGTGQEYF. Filled out from reference TRBV30 and TRBJ2-3, the complete variable domain reads SQTIHQWPATLVQPVGSPLSLECTVEGTSNPNLYWYRQAAGRGLQLLFYSVGIGQISSEVPQNLSASRPQDRQFILSSKKLLLSDSGFYLCAWSVQGTGQEYFGPGTRLTVL.